The clone carrying this T cell receptor (beta chain) was observed a few times. Antigen specificity is unknown. Through a sample-barcoded 5' primer and a J-beta primer mix, a second PCR was run for roughly 6 to 11 cycles. Each single sample gave us at least 3 million CDR3-containing paired-end reads. TCRdb re-derived calls from the 5' RACE reads in MiXCR, one entry per CDR3 protein. Of 720,000 or so distinct CDR3 sequences detected, approximately 40% appear once; the ten largest clones hold 25% to 35%. CDR1 is SGHTA, CDR2 FQGNSA, per germline. The CDR3 sequence is 17 residues long. V was pared by 5 bases and J by 4 bases, with 7 bases of the junction left unmatched. The donors, aged roughly 6 to 95, were healthy Caucasians from Russia. This entry belongs to a study of blood T cells in healthy people across ages. Whole-study results and caveats: No one knew whether donors had CMV, which possibly confounded expanded clonotype changes. A greater number of naive CD4+ cells and higher diversity distinguished long-lived donors from aged donors.

Sequencing was done on a sample of blood. This clonotype originated in an elderly man in good health. V and J are TRBV7-2 and TRBJ2-5; 16 bases line up with TRBD2. The CDR3: CASSPGLAGGYRETQYF. In DNA form, the CDR3 reads TGTGCCAGCAGCCCGGGACTAGCGGGGGGGTATCGAGAGACCCAGTACTTC.